This T cell receptor beta chain was recovered during a study of T cell repertoires in cytomegalovirus infection. Study summary: Well-studied HLA-B-restricted epitopes and recently identified HLA-C-restricted epitopes of CMV were both used in the study. CMV infection together with matching HLA type was indicated by public TCR beta signatures. General study findings and limits: In two of eight donors, the top clonotype was HLA-C-restricted CMV-specific.

Concerning this clonotype itself: What it recognizes is unknown.

TCRdb re-derived calls from the reads in MiXCR, one entry per CDR3 protein. The repertoire consists of hundreds of thousands of distinct CDR3 sequences, with around a third occurring once and the leading ten covering around a sixth. The CDR3 is 14 amino acids. Trimming at V came to 5 bases and at J to 6 bases, leaving 5 bases not matched to a gene. Germline V gene lookup returns CDR1 MNHNS and CDR2 SASEGT. This clonotype originated in a human donor in good health (CMV status not recorded). Some clones in this sample may be carry-over from other donors' samples. Sequencing was performed on cultured PBMCs, taken from culture after CMV antigen stimulation. V usage is TRBV6-1 and J usage is TRBJ2-1; 9 bases are a match to TRBD1. The CDR3 DNA reads as TGTGCCAGCAGTCCATCGACAGGGGGCAATGAGCAGTTCTTC. It specifies CASSPSTGGNEQFF.